The present T cell receptor beta chain was sequenced within a study of cytomegalovirus exposure and HLA in healthy donors. Trimming took 3 bases from V and 4 from J, leaving 7 bases between them. Germline V CDR1 and CDR2: LNHDA, SQIVND (reference sequence). The length of the CDR3 is 13 residues. Study-wide results and limits: The listing of 150 or so TCR beta chains classed them as cytomegalovirus-associated.

Amplification used 60 Vbeta primers and 13 Jbeta primers. Generated by immunoSEQ multiplex PCR, the TCRdb table keeps only in-frame clones and is missing some. The sample records some 210,000 clones, roughly four fifths being singletons. About this clone: Its antigen is unidentified.

The TCR was taken from a woman aged 30 to 39 in good health and CMV-seropositive. The sample comprised PBMCs. V and J are TRBV19 and TRBJ1-5; D gene unclear. The CDR3 DNA sequence: TGTGCCAGTAGTATGTTCGTTAATCAGCCCCAGCATTTT. This codes for CASSMFVNQPQHF. Supplemented by reference TRBV19 and TRBJ1-5, the full variable domain reads DGGITQSPKYLFRKEGQNVTLSCEQNLNHDAMYWYRQDPGQGLRLIYYSQIVNDFQKGDIAEGYSVSREKKESFPLTVTSAQKNPTAFYLCASSMFVNQPQHFGDGTRLSIL.